This TCR beta chain emerged from a study of blood T cell repertoires in COVID-19. About the research overall: Acute-phase and convalescent COVID-19 samples originated in the United States, Italy and Spain. T cells, B-cell-depleted T cells, or PBMCs supplied cDNA or gDNA.

In the authors' workflow: Amplifying reference gene primers gave estimates of nucleated cell counts. TCRdb's table, derived via immunoSEQ multiplex PCR, lists solely in-frame clones and lacks some. The V and J calls and the clone size are those of that table, but D and trimming were determined from the DNA. The table records roughly 150,000 clones, around 80% of them present only once. This CDR3 has 15 residues. Germline CDR1 is MNHEY and CDR2 is SVGAGI. V lost 7 bases and J lost 1, with 17 bases in between. Sequencing input: peripheral blood. The source of this sequence is a human donor with acute or convalescent COVID-19. The donor label of this sample is uncertain. The rearrangement links TRBV6-5 to TRBJ2-7; D not certain. This CDR3 reads CASILGLVESYEQYF. The CDR3 nucleotides read TGTGCCAGCATTCTTGGCCTAGTTGAATCCTACGAGCAGTACTTC.